A single sample is the source of the 28 T cell receptor beta chains below, sequenced in a study of shared clonotypes between healthy human individuals. TCRdb's copy holds only in-frame clones and misses some; the assay was immunoSEQ multiplex PCR. The table records under 2.5 million clones, 85% to 95% of them present only once. What was sequenced was naive CD4+ T cells from PBMCs. As for subset: CD45RA+ positively selected. All receptors come from a man between 18 and 29 years old in good health. Some clones in this sample may be carry-over from other donors' samples.

The V and J genes are TRBV4-3 and TRBJ2-1; no reliable D call. The CDR3 extends over 14 amino acids. V lost 0 bases and J lost 7, with 10 bases in between. Germline-derived CDR1 and CDR2 are LGHNA and YSLEER. CDR3 nucleotides: TGCGCCAGCAGCCAAGAACGAGTATCGAATGAGCAGTTCTTC. It is translated as CASSQERVSNEQFF.

The chain recombines TRBV5-1 with TRBJ2-5, with unresolved D. The V gene lost 6 bases and the J gene lost 4 bases, with 19 bases spanning the gap. Germline CDR1 reads SGHRS; CDR2 reads YFSETQ. The CDR3 extends over 15 amino acids. CDR3 DNA sequence: TGCGCCAGCACCCCCACCCCCGGCTTTGCAGAGACCCAGTACTTC. This sequence encodes CASTPTPGFAETQYF. Using reference TRBV5-1 and TRBJ2-5 for the parts outside the CDR3, the full variable domain is KAGVTQTPRYLIKTRGQQVTLSCSPISGHRSVSWYQQTPGQGLQFLFEYFSETQRNKGNFPGRFSGRQFSNSRSEMNVSTLELGDSALYLCASTPTPGFAETQYFGPGTRLLVL.

The chain joins TRBV28 to TRBJ2-5, with D unclear. Germline V gene sequence: CDR1 MDHEN, CDR2 SYDVKM. This CDR3 contains 14 residues. V lost 6 bases and J lost 1, with 12 bases in between. The CDR3 protein is CASSPSAGQETQYF. The DNA for the CDR3 is TGTGCCAGCAGCCCCTCGGCAGGCCAAGAGACCCAGTACTTC.

This chain connects TRBV19 to TRBJ2-3, with D maybe TRBD2 (6 bases). The V gene lost 4 bases and the J gene lost 5 bases, with 13 bases spanning the gap. The germline CDR1 and CDR2 sequences are LNHDA and SQIVND (reference sequence). The CDR3 sequence is 14 residues long. The CDR3 nucleotides read TGTGCCAGTAGTAAAAGGACTAACGTAGATACGCAGTATTTT. Encoded protein: CASSKRTNVDTQYF. Together with reference TRBV19 and TRBJ2-3, the CDR3 gives the full variable domain: DGGITQSPKYLFRKEGQNVTLSCEQNLNHDAMYWYRQDPGQGLRLIYYSQIVNDFQKGDIAEGYSVSREKKESFPLTVTSAQKNPTAFYLCASSKRTNVDTQYFGPGTRLTVL.

This chain joins TRBV7-3 and TRBJ2-7; 12 bases line up with TRBD2. The junction had 6 bases not matched to a gene; V was cut back by 5 bases and J by 4 bases. The CDR3 sequence is 15 residues long. Germline CDR1 SGHTA, CDR2 FQGTGA. CDR3 in amino acids: CASSLGLAGIYEQYF. The CDR3 bases are TGTGCCAGCAGCCTCGGACTAGCGGGAATATACGAGCAGTACTTC.

V is TRBV6-1 and J is TRBJ1-2; the match to TRBD1 covers 9 bases. V lost 7 bases, J lost 8 bases, and 8 bases stayed unmatched. Germline V gene sequence: CDR1 MNHNS, CDR2 SASEGT. This CDR3 is 13 amino acids long. DNA of the CDR3: TGTGCCAGCATAAACCGGGACAGGGAAGGCTACACCTTC. It codes for CASINRDREGYTF.

This chain uses TRBV28 with TRBJ1-1; D gene unclear. The ends were cut back, 5 bases at V and 1 base at J, with 11 bases in the middle. This CDR3 is 14 amino acids long. Per the germline V gene, CDR1 is MDHEN and CDR2 is SYDVKM. This CDR3 reads CASSVPGRNTEAFF. As DNA, the CDR3 is TGTGCCAGCAGTGTCCCGGGTAGGAACACTGAAGCTTTCTTT.

This chain uses TRBV11-2 with TRBJ1-5, with a tentative D call TRBD1 (6 bases). Trimming shortened V by 2 bases and J by 4 bases, and 12 bases separated the two germline ends. CDR1 and CDR2 (germline): SGHAT, FQNNGV. The CDR3 is 15 amino acids. The CDR3: CASSLTAGVNQPQHF. In nucleotides, the CDR3 is TGTGCCAGCAGCTTAACGGCAGGGGTTAATCAGCCCCAGCATTTT.

V is TRBV14 and J is TRBJ2-5, with D possibly called TRBD1 or TRBD2 (6 bases each). The CDR3 loop spans 16 amino acids. Germline CDR1 and CDR2: SGHDN and FVKESK. V shed 0 bases and J shed 2 bases, with 13 bases lying between them. The CDR3 region is CASSQDPGAGQETQYF. In nucleotides, the CDR3 is TGTGCCAGCAGCCAAGATCCGGGGGCAGGACAAGAGACCCAGTACTTC.

This chain connects TRBV30 to TRBJ2-3; D is undetermined. Looked up from germline, CDR1 is GTSNPN and CDR2 is SVGIG (reference sequence). The CDR3 has 15 residues. V gave up 2 bases and J gave up 0 bases, with 12 bases separating them. CDR3 in DNA: TGTGCCTGGAGTTTGAGACCAACTAGCACAGATACGCAGTATTTT. Translating gives CAWSLRPTSTDTQYF.

A single count supports this clone. The V gene is TRBV4-3, the J gene TRBJ2-7; tentative D call: TRBD2 (6 bases). Trimming left V 0 bases short and J 2 bases short, with 17 bases between. The CDR3 extends over 17 amino acids. Per germline, CDR1 LGHNA and CDR2 YSLEER. The CDR3 nucleotides are TGCGCCAGCAGCCAAGAGATTGTGACTAGATCCCCCTACGAGCAGTACTTC. Residues: CASSQEIVTRSPYEQYF.

The chain recombines TRBV4-3 with TRBJ1-4; D not resolved. CDR1 LGHNA and CDR2 YSLEER come from the germline V gene. The V and J ends lost 2 bases and 5 bases respectively, with 12 bases between them. The CDR3 length is 15 residues. CDR3 DNA: TGCGCCAGCAGCCAACAGACATTCGAGAATGAAAAACTGTTTTTT. This encodes CASSQQTFENEKLFF.

V usage is TRBV5-4 and J usage is TRBJ2-7; 8 positions agree with TRBD2. The CDR3 runs to 15 residues. Germline values: CDR1 SGHNT, CDR2 YYREEE (reference sequence). Trimming cost V 4 bases and J 6 bases; bases outside gene matches: 12. The CDR3 DNA is TGTGCCAGCAGCCGGGAGGGGCAGGGAAGGCGCGAGCAGTACTTC. Translating gives CASSREGQGRREQYF. Using reference TRBV5-4 and TRBJ2-7 for the parts outside the CDR3, the full variable domain is ETGVTQSPTHLIKTRGQQVTLRCSSQSGHNTVSWYQQALGQGPQFIFQYYREEENGRGNFPPRFSGLQFPNYSSELNVNALELDDSALYLCASSREGQGRREQYFGPGTRLTVT.

V is TRBV5-6 and J is TRBJ2-7; TRBD1 matches at 9 bases. This CDR3 region has 13 residues. J was trimmed by 2 bases and V by 3 bases; bases with no gene match: 0. From germline, CDR1 is SGHDT and CDR2 YYEEEE. This chain's CDR3 is CASSWDRAYEQYF. For the CDR3, the DNA is TGTGCCAGCAGCTGGGACAGGGCCTACGAGCAGTACTTC.

Notes on this clone: Additional DNA sequences in this sample encode the identical CDR3. The chain has TRBV2 and TRBJ2-5; no firm D call. The CDR3 totals 11 residues. Germline V gene lookup returns CDR1 SNHLY and CDR2 FYNNEI. Trimming left V 4 bases short and J 5 bases short, with 5 bases between. CDR3: CASSGEETQYF. CDR3 DNA: TGTGCCAGCAGTGGCGAGGAGACCCAGTACTTC.

This clone turned up a few times. The chain carries TRBV15 and TRBJ1-1; perhaps TRBD1 as D (6 bases). Per germline, CDR1 LNHNV and CDR2 YYDKDF (reference sequence). This CDR3 comprises 14 residues. Trimming took 0 bases from V and 10 from J, leaving 15 bases between them. CDR3 sequence: CATSRDEGVAVAFF. The CDR3 DNA reads as TGTGCCACCAGCAGAGATGAGGGGGTTGCGGTAGCTTTCTTT.

This chain links TRBV13 with TRBJ2-6; TRBD2 is a possible D gene (6 bases). The germline CDR1 and CDR2 sequences are PRHDT and FYEKMQ (reference sequence). The CDR3 spans 19 residues. The V and J ends lost 1 base and 0 bases respectively, with 16 bases between them. The CDR3 DNA reads as TGTGCCAGCAGCTTAGTCCCAGGGACTCCCAGCTCTGGGGCCAACGTCCTGACTTTC. Translation: CASSLVPGTPSSGANVLTF.

The CDR3 nucleotides are TGCGCCAGCAGCTTGGAAAAGGTGGAGACCCAGTACTTC. It encodes CASSLEKVETQYF. V is TRBV5-1 and J is TRBJ2-5; D remains unclear. CDR1 and CDR2 (germline): SGHRS, YFSETQ. This CDR3 is 13 amino acids long. V was trimmed by 0 bases and J by 5 bases, leaving 8 bases between them.

This chain links TRBV9 with TRBJ1-1; the D gene is possibly TRBD1 (5 bases). The CDR3 contains 14 residues. Trimming pared 0 bases from V and 5 bases from J, leaving 11 bases between. The germline CDR1 and CDR2 sequences are SGDLS and YYNGEE. CDR3 amino acids: CASSVVQGRTEAFF. Here the CDR3 DNA reads TGTGCCAGCAGCGTAGTTCAGGGTAGGACTGAAGCTTTCTTT.

The gene calls are TRBV28 and TRBJ2-1, with D perhaps assigned TRBD1 or TRBD2 (5 bases each). V lost 6 bases to trimming and J lost 1 base, with 13 bases between them. The germline CDR1 and CDR2 sequences are MDHEN and SYDVKM. This CDR3 has 15 residues. The CDR3 here is CASRQLGPSYNEQFF. The CDR3 DNA reads as TGTGCCAGCAGACAACTGGGACCTTCCTACAATGAGCAGTTCTTC.

There are a few counts of this clone. This sequence joins TRBV21-1 and TRBJ2-7; the table's D gene call, TRBD2, was not cross checked with the DNA. TRBV21-1 has pseudogene status. CDR3 size: 14 residues. CDR3 amino acids: CASSNDLIEYEQYF. Written as DNA, the CDR3 is TGTGCCAGCAGCAACGACTTGATCGAGTACGAGCAGTACTTC.

The chain recombines TRBV27 with TRBJ2-7, with TRBD1 matching 8 bases. Germline CDR1 is MNHEY and CDR2 is SMNVEV (reference sequence). CDR3 length: 15 residues. After removal of 6 bases from V and 5 bases from J, the junction contained 12 bases not matched to a gene. The CDR3 bases are TGTGCCAGCAGGGGACAGGCCCTACACGGTAACGAGCAGTACTTC. Its protein is CASRGQALHGNEQYF.

J is TRBJ1-1 and V is TRBV7-2; D call uncertain. This CDR3 is built from 13 residues. Deletions cut 1 base from V and 8 bases from J, with 11 bases between. Germline CDR1 reads SGHTA; CDR2 reads FQGNSA. CDR3 coding DNA: TGTGCCAGCAGCTTAGTTTATGGGGAAGAAGCTTTCTTT. As protein: CASSLVYGEEAFF.

This chain connects TRBV28 to TRBJ1-1; no firm D call. The CDR3 runs 12 residues. V was cut by 5 bases and J by 5 bases, with 9 bases left in between. Germline V gene lookup returns CDR1 MDHEN and CDR2 SYDVKM. CDR3 nucleotide sequence: TGTGCCAGCAGTGCCCTAACTACTGAAGCTTTCTTT. It codes for CASSALTTEAFF.

This clone was observed a single time. This rearrangement joins TRBV9 to TRBJ2-1; 8 bases agree with TRBD1. The germline V gene has CDR1 SGDLS and CDR2 YYNGEE. This CDR3 has 15 residues. The trim removed 2 bases at V and 6 bases at J, leaving 7 bases unmatched. The CDR3 is CASSVRGQGANEQFF. CDR3 DNA sequence: TGTGCCAGCAGCGTCAGAGGACAGGGCGCCAATGAGCAGTTCTTC.

The rearrangement links TRBV10-3 to TRBJ2-1; 11 bases fit TRBD2. This CDR3 has 18 residues. With 5 bases clipped from V and 3 bases from J, the junction kept 12 bases outside the gene matches. The germline V gene encodes CDR1 ENHRY and CDR2 SYGVKD. As DNA, the CDR3 is TGTGCCATCAGTCCGGGACTAGCGGCCGTAAAGTTCTACAATGAGCAGTTCTTC. Translation gives CAISPGLAAVKFYNEQFF.

This clone was recorded only once. The chain recombines TRBV28 with TRBJ2-7; weak D call: TRBD1 (6 bases). The CDR3 spans 14 residues. Germline assignment: CDR1 MDHEN and CDR2 SYDVKM. The V gene lost 2 bases and the J gene lost 4 bases, with 12 bases spanning the gap. This CDR3 is CASSLPRTAYEQYF. The CDR3 nucleotides are TGTGCCAGCAGTTTACCAAGGACAGCGTACGAGCAGTACTTC.

The V gene is TRBV9, the J gene TRBJ1-2, with TRBD1 matching 8 bases. V dropped 3 bases and J dropped 8; count of bases not matched to a gene: 6. The CDR3 has 13 residues. CDR1 and CDR2 from the germline V gene are SGDLS and YYNGEE. The CDR3 coding sequence is TGTGCCAGCAGCGGCTCAGGGGGCGAAGGCTACACCTTC. The encoded protein is CASSGSGGEGYTF.